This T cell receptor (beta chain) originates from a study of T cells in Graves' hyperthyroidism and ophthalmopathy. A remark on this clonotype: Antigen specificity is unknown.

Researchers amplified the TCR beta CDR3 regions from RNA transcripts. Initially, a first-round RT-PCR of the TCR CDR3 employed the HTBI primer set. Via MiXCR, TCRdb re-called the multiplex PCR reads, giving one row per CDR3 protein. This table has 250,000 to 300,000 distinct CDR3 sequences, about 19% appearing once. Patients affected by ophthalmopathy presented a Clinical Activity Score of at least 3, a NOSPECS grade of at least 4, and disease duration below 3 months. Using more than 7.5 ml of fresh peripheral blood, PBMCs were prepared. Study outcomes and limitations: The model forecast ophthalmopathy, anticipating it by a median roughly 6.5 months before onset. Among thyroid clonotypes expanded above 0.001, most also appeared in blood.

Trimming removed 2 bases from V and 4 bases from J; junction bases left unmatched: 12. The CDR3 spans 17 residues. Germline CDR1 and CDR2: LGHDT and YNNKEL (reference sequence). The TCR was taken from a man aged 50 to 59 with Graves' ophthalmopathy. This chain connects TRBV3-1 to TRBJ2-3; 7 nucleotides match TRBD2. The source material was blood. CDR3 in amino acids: CASSQPLAGDGADTQYF. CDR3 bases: TGTGCCAGCAGCCAACCTCTGGCGGGAGATGGCGCAGATACGCAGTATTTT.